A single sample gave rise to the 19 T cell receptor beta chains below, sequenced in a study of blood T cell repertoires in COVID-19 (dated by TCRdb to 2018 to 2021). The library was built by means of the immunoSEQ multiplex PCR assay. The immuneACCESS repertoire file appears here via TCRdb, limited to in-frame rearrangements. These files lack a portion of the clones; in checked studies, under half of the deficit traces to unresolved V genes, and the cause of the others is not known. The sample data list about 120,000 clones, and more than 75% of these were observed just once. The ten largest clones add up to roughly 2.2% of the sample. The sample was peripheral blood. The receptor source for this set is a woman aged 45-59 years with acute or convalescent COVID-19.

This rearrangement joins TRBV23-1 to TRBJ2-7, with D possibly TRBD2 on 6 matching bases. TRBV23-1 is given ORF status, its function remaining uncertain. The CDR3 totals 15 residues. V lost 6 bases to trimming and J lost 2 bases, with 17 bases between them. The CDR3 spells CASRPDGGTTYEQYF. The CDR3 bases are TGCGCCAGCAGACCGGACGGAGGGACCACCTACGAGCAGTACTTC.

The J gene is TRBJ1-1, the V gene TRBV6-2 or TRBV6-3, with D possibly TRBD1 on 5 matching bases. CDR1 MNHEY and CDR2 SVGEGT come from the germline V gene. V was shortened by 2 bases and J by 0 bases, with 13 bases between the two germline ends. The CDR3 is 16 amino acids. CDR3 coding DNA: TGTGCCAGCAGTTACCCCGGGGGAGCGGTGAACACTGAAGCTTTCTTT. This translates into CASSYPGGAVNTEAFF.

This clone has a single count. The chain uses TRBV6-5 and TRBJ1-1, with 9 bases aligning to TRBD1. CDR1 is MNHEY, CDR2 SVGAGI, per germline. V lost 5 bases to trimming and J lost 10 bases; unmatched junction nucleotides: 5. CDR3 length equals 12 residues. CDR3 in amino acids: CASSRDREVAFF. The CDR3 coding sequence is TGTGCCAGCAGTAGGGACAGGGAGGTAGCTTTCTTT.

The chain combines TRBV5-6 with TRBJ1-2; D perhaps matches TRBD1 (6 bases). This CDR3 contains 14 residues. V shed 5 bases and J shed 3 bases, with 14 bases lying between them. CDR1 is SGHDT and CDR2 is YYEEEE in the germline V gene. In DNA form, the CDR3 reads TGTGCCAGCAGGGGACAAACCCGCGACTATGGCTACACCTTC. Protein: CASRGQTRDYGYTF.

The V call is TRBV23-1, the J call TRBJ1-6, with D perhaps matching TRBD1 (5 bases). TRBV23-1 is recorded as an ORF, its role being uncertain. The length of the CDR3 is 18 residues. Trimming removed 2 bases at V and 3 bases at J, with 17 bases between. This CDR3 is CASSQIPRRVIYNSPLHF. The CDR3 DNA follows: TGCGCCAGCAGTCAAATCCCGCGCAGGGTCATCTATAATTCACCCCTCCACTTT.

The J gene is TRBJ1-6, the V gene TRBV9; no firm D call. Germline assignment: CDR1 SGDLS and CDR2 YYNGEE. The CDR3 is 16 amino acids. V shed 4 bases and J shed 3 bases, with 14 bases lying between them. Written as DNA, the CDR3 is TGTGCCAGCAGCTCCGAGGGCTGGAACTATAATTCACCCCTCCACTTT. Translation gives CASSSEGWNYNSPLHF.

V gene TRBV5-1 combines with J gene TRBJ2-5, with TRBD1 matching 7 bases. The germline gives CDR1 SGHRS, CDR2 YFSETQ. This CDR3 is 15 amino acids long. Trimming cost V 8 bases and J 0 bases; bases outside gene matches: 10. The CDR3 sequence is CASSPGQTYQETQYF. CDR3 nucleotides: TGCGCCAGTTCCCCGGGACAGACGTACCAAGAGACCCAGTACTTC.

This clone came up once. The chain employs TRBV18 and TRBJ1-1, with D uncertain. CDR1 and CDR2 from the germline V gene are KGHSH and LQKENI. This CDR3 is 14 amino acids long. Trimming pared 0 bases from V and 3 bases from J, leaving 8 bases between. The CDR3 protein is CASSPPRAHTEAFF. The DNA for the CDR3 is TGTGCCAGCTCACCACCGCGCGCGCACACTGAAGCTTTCTTT.

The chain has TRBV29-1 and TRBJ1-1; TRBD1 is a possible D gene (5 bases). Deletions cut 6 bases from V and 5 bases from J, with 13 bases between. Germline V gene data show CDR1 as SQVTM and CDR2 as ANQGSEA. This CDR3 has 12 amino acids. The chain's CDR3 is CSVLRGSTEAFF. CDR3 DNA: TGCAGCGTGTTAAGGGGTTCTACTGAAGCTTTCTTT.

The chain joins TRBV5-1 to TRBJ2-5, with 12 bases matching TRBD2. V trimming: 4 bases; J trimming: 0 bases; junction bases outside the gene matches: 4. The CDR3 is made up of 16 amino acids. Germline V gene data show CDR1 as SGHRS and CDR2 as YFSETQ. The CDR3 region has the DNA TGCGCCAGCAGCCCAACTAGCGGGGGGTACCAAGAGACCCAGTACTTC. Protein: CASSPTSGGYQETQYF.

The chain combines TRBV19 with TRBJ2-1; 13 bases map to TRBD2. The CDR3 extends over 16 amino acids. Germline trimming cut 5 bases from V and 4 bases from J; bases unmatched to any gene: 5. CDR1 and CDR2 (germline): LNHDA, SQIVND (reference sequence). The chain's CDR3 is CASSLRTSGSYNEQFF. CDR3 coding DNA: TGTGCCAGTAGTTTAAGGACTAGCGGGAGTTACAATGAGCAGTTCTTC.

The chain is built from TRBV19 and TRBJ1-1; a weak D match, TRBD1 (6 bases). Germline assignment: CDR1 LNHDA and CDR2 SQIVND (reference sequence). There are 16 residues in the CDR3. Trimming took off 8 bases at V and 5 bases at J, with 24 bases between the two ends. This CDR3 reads CASGALQGRGHTEAFF. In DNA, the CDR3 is TGTGCCAGTGGGGCATTACAGGGACGGGGACATACTGAAGCTTTCTTT.

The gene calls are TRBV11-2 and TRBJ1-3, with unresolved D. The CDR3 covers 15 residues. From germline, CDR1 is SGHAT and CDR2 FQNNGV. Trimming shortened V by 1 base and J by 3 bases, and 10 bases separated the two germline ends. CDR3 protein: CASSLVVGVGNTIYF. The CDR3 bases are TGTGCCAGCAGCTTAGTGGTCGGGGTTGGAAACACCATATATTTT. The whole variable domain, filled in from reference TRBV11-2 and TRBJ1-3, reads EAGVAQSPRYKIIEKRQSVAFWCNPISGHATLYWYQQILGQGPKLLIQFQNNGVVDDSQLPKDRFSAERLKGVDSTLKIQPAKLEDSAVYLCASSLVVGVGNTIYFGEGSWLTVV.

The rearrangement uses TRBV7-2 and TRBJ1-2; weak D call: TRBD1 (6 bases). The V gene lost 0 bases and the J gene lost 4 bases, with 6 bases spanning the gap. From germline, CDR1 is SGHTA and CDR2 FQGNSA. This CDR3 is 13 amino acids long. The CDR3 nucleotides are TGTGCCAGCAGCTTAGCGACAGGCTATGGCTACACCTTC. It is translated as CASSLATGYGYTF.

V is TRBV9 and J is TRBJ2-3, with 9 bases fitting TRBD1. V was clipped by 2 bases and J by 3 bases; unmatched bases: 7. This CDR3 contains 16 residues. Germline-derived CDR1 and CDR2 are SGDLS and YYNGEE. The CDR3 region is CASSVPSTGGTDTQYF. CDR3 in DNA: TGTGCCAGCAGCGTGCCTTCGACAGGGGGAACAGATACGCAGTATTTT.

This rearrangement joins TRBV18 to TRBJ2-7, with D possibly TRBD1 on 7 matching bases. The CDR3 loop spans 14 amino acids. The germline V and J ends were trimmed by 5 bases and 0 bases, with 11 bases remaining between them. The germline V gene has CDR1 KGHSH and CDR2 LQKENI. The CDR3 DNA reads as TGTGCCAGCTCAATCCAGGGGGGCTCCTACGAGCAGTACTTC. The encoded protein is CASSIQGGSYEQYF.

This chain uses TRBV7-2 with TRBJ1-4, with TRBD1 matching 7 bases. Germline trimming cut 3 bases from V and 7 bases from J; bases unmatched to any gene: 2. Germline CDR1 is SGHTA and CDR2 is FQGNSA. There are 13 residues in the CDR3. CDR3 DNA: TGTGCCAGCAGCTTTCAGGGGGGTGAAAAACTGTTTTTT. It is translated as CASSFQGGEKLFF.

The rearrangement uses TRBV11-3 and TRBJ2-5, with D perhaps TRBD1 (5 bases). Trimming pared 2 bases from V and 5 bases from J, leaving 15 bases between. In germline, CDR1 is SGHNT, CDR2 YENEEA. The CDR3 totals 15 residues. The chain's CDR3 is CASSLSGPSGETQYF. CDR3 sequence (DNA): TGTGCCAGCAGCTTATCCGGGCCCTCAGGGGAGACCCAGTACTTC.

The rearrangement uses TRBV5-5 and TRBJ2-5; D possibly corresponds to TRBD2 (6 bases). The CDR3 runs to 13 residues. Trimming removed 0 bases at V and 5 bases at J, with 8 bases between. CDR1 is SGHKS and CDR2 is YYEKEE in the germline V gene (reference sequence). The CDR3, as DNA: TGTGCCAGCAGCTTGGCCAGCGGGGAGACCCAGTACTTC. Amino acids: CASSLASGETQYF.